This record covers a single T cell receptor (beta chain). Random hexamers were used to reverse transcribe roughly 0.5 to 1 ug of RNA. Amplification of the TCR beta CDR3 was carried out by immunoSEQ multiplex PCR, which spanned a total of 54 Vbeta and 13 Jbeta segments. TCRdb reanalysed the immunoSEQ multiplex PCR reads using MiXCR and keeps one entry per CDR3 protein. The data hold around 100,000 distinct CDR3 sequences, with approximately 95% observed a single time. High-throughput TCR beta sequencing covered peripheral CD8+ and CD4+ T cells. The data belong to a study of CD8 T cells in Susac syndrome. The CDR3 is 14 amino acids. Germline CDR1 and CDR2: MNHEY and SVGAGI. V lost 5 bases to trimming and J lost 4 bases, with 14 bases between them.

Sequencing was carried out using CD8+ T cells from PBMCs. The receptor comes from a human donor with Susac syndrome. The V call is TRBV6-5, the J call TRBJ2-5; no clear D gene. This CDR3 is CASSLTPKGETQYF. In DNA, the CDR3 is TGTGCCAGCAGTCTCACCCCAAAGGGAGAGACCCAGTACTTC.